Listed here is a single T cell receptor (beta chain). Its antigen is still unknown. TCRdb recomputed calls from the RT-PCR reads with MiXCR, one row per CDR3 protein. The top ten hold 6% to 8% of the sample, which has 650,000 to 800,000 distinct CDR3 sequences, approximately 15% seen once. The data were taken from a study of response to subunit inactivated influenza vaccine. Findings of the study overall: The authors suggested that every seasonal influenza vaccination recruits few new T cells.

The TCR was taken from a man in his fifties who received an inactivated influenza vaccine. The material was PBMCs from blood, obtained about 14 days before vaccination.

CDR3 nucleotides: TGCAGTGCTACGGGACTAGCAGAGTACGAGCAGTACTTC. Protein sequence: CSATGLAEYEQYF. This chain connects TRBV20-1 to TRBJ2-7; 9 bases align to TRBD2. The J segment lost 4 bases and the V segment lost 4 bases, leaving 5 bases of the junction unmatched. This CDR3 spans 13 amino acids. Germline CDR1 and CDR2: DFQATT and SNEGSKA (reference sequence).